These 4 T cell receptor beta chains share one sample of origin, sequenced in a study of PD-L1 blockade in urothelial cancer. Sequencing was performed with immunoSEQ multiplex PCR; in TCRdb, only in-frame clones are kept and a portion is missing. The table records about 24,000 clones, roughly 85% of them present only once. The starting material was PBMCs, obtained around atezolizumab (anti-PD-L1) treatment. The source of these receptors is a man aged 50 or older with urothelial cancer.

V is TRBV7-9 and J is TRBJ2-5; tentative D call: TRBD2 (6 bases). Germline CDR1 is SEHNR and CDR2 is FQNEAQ (reference sequence). CDR3 length equals 14 residues. V dropped 0 bases and J dropped 2 bases, with 7 bases sitting between them. The CDR3, as DNA: TGTGCCAGCAGCTTAGCTGGGGGGCAAGAGACCCAGTACTTC. Protein product: CASSLAGGQETQYF.

This chain uses TRBV4-1 with TRBJ1-2; D is unclear. Germline V CDR1 and CDR2: MGHRA, YSYEKL. The V end was cut by 1 base, the J end by 2 bases, with 11 bases between. This CDR3 has 15 amino acids. CDR3 sequence (DNA): TGCGCCAGCAGCCAAGGTGAGGCGGGGAACTATGGCTACACCTTC. Its protein is CASSQGEAGNYGYTF.

In this sample, this clone is medium-sized. The rearrangement joins TRBV25-1 to TRBJ2-2; 8 bases align to TRBD1. CDR3 length: 17 residues. Germline CDR1 and CDR2: MGHDK and SYGVNS. The trim removed 4 bases at V and 7 bases at J, leaving 14 bases unmatched. The CDR3 reads CASSVGLIRQGYGELFF. Written as DNA, the CDR3 is TGTGCCAGCAGTGTCGGTTTGATTAGACAGGGGTACGGGGAGCTGTTTTTT. Filled out from reference TRBV25-1 and TRBJ2-2, the complete variable domain reads EADIYQTPRYLVIGTGKKITLECSQTMGHDKMYWYQQDPGMELHLIHYSYGVNSTEKGDLSSESTVSRIRTEHFPLTLESARPSHTSQYLCASSVGLIRQGYGELFFGEGSRLTVL.

This clone was counted only a few times. The chain links TRBV7-9 to TRBJ2-7; 7 bases are a match to TRBD1. V shed 0 bases and J 5 bases; nucleotides not matched to a gene: 4. Looked up from germline, CDR1 is SEHNR and CDR2 is FQNEAQ (reference sequence). The CDR3 runs to 14 residues. The CDR3 spells CASSLAGGGDEQYF. The CDR3 bases are TGTGCCAGCAGCTTAGCAGGGGGCGGCGACGAGCAGTACTTC.